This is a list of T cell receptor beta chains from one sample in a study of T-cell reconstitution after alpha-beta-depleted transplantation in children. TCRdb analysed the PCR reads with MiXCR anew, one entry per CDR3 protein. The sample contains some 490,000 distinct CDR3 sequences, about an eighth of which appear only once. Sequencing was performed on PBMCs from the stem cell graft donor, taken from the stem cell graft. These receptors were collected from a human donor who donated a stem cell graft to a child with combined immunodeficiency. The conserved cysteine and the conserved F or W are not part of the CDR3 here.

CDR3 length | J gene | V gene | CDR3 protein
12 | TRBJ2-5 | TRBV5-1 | ASSLESFRETQY
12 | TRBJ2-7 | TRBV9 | ASSSRGQSYEQY
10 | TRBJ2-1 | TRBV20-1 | SSGSSYNEQF
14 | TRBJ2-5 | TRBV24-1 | ATSPALGGARETQY
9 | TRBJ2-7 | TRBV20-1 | SAPTSYEQY
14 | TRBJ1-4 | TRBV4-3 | ASSQDVSGGGEKLF
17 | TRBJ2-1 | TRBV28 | ASPPGGGGPMISYNEQF
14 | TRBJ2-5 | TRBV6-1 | ASSHTWDRNKETQY
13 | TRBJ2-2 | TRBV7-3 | ASSLMGTLTGELF
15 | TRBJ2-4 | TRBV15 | ATHQLGGNLAKNIQY
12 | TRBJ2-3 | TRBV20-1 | SARTSGTTDTQY
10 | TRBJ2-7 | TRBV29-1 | SVDRGPYEQY
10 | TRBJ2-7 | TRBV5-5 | ASWSYGYEQY
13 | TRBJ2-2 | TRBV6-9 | ASSFRKSNTGELF
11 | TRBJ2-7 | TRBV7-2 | ASSLEAGREQY
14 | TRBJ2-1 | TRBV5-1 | ASSFGGGAYNNEQF
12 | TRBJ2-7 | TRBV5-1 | ASSLAGTGNEQY
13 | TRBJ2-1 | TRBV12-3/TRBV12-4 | ASSKTSIAYNEQF
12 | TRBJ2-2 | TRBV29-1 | SGVGGPGTGELF
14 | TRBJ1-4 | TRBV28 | ASSLNPTLPMEKLF
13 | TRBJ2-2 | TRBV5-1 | ASSYDRSNTGELF
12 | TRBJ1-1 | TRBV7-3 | ASSLGGSSLEAF
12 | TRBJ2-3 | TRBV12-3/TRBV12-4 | ASSLRGDTDTQY
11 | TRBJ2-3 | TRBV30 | AWSGGGGDTQY
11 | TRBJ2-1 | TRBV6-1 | ASRGDTYNEQF
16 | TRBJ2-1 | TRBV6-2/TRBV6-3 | ASNHRDRTFNSYNEQF
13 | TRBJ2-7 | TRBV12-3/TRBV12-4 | ASSLARASGDEQY
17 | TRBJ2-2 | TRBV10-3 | AISESGTGDIANTGELF
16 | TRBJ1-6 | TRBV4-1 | ASSQETAISSYNSPLH
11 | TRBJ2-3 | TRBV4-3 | ASSQFNTDTQY
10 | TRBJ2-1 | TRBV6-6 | ASSRENWEQF
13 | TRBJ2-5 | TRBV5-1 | ASSLRQGAWETQY
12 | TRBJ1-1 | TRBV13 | ASSRRTVDTEAF
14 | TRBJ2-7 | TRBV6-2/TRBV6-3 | ASSYSRDRGFDEQY
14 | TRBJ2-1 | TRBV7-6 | ASSDWGGGAYNEQF
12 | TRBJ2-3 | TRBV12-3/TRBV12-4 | ASSDMSSTDTQY
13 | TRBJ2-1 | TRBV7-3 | ASSFSGSRYNEQF
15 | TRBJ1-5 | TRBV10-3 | AISEFGLGAGGQPQH
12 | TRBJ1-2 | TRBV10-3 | AISDRAPRRGYT
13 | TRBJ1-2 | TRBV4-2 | ASSQDYTVAGGYT
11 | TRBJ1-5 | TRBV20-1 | SATYRANQPQH
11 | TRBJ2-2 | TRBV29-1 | SAGWGVTGELF
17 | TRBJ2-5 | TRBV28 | ASSLPTGLAGGGRETQY
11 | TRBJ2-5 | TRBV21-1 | ASKPGARAISC
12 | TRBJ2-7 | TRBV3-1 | ASSQGTSGTEQY
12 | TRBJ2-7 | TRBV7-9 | ASSPRHEGYEQY
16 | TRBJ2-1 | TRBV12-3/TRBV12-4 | ASSLPRRGRGPYNEQF
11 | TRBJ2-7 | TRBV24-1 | ATSGTAMGEQY
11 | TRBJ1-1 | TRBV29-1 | SVGRKMNTEAF
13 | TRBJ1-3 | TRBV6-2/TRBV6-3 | ASSYGMLSGNTIY
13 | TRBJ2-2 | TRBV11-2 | ASSFSESGSGELF
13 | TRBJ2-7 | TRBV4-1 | ASSQVPSGNYEQY